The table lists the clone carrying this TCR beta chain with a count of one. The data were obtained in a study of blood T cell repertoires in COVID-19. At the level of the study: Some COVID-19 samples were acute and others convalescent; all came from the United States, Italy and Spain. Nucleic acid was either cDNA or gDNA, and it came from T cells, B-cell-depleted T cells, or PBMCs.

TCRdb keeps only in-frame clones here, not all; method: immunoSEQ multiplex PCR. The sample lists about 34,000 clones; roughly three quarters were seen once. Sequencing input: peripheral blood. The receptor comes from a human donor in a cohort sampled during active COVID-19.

CDR3: CASSATSGGRTDTQYF. CDR3 DNA: TGTGCCAGCAGTGCGACTAGCGGGGGCCGCACAGATACGCAGTATTTT. The V and J genes are TRBV2 and TRBJ2-3, with 12 bases identical to TRBD2. The CDR3 runs to 16 residues. Germline values: CDR1 SNHLY, CDR2 FYNNEI. V gave up 4 bases and J gave up 1 base; unmatched junction bases: 3.